Listed here is a single T cell receptor beta chain. Germline-derived CDR1 and CDR2 are MDHEN and SYDVKM. The J segment lost 6 bases and the V segment lost 5 bases, leaving 8 bases of the junction unmatched. CDR3 length: 14 residues. These data originate in a study of early T cells in non-severe SARS-CoV-2 infection. Overall study context: From unsorted whole blood, bulk RNA was sequenced, and the chains remained unpaired.

TCRdb reprocessed the 5' RACE reads via MiXCR and lists one record per CDR3 protein. The sample includes tens of thousands of distinct CDR3 sequences, approximately 14% seen only once; the top ten take around 0.58%. The chain is built from TRBV28 and TRBJ1-1; TRBD1 matches at 8 bases. The sequence came from an adult who was a healthcare worker with PCR-confirmed SARS-CoV-2 infection or an uninfected control (not recorded which). The sample was whole blood. The CDR3, as DNA: TGTGCCAGCAGTCCGCCCAGGGGGCTGGCTGAAGCTTTCTTT. Its translation is CASSPPRGLAEAFF.